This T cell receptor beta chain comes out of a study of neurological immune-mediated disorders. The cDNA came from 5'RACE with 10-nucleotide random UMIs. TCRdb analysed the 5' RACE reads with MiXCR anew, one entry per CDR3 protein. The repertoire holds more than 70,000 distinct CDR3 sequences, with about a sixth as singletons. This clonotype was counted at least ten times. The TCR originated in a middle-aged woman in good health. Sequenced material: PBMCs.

The DNA for the CDR3 is TGTGCCACCAGCAGGGAACCGGGACTTGGCTACACCTTC. As protein: CATSREPGLGYTF. The chain uses TRBV15 and TRBJ1-2, with TRBD1 as a possible D gene (5 bases). Between the trimmed V and J ends, which lost 3 bases and 7 bases, there was a span of 12 bases. Germline-derived CDR1 and CDR2 are LNHNV and YYDKDF (reference sequence). This CDR3 is built from 13 residues.